This T cell receptor beta chain originates from a study of STAT5B mutations in CD4+ large granular lymphocyte leukemia. Study-wide background: The CDR3 'QG' motif was associated with a particular HLA allele among healthy donors.

Original handling: Lowest detectable productive clonotype frequency was 2.59 x 10-5. Assay used: immunoSEQ multiplex PCR; TCRdb lists only in-frame clones, some missing. Clone size and the V and J calls come from that table; the DNA yielded D and trimming. The data show roughly 48,000 clones, under 80% seen once. Germline CDR1 MNHEY, CDR2 SVGAGI. V lost 5 bases, J lost 4 bases, and 11 bases lay in between. This CDR3 spans 13 amino acids. Concerning this clone: Its matching antigen is unknown.

Overall study results and limits: Approximately 25% of private leukemic clonotypes occurred rarely in other patients' non-leukemic repertoires.

The sequence was obtained from a human donor in good health. Sequencing was performed on CD4+ T cells from blood buffy coats. The V call is TRBV6-5, the J call TRBJ1-1; D possibly corresponds to TRBD1 (5 bases). This CDR3 is CASSRQTGTEAFF. The CDR3 coding sequence is TGTGCCAGCAGTCGACAGACCGGCACTGAAGCTTTCTTT.